This TCR beta chain was profiled in a study of cytomegalovirus exposure and HLA in healthy donors. The PCR made use of 60 Vbeta and 13 Jbeta primers. The data were produced by immunoSEQ multiplex PCR, yet TCRdb's version contains in-frame clones alone and is incomplete. Of some 190,000 clones listed, over 80% are singletons. Overall study results and limits: The classifier was said to identify cytomegalovirus status with high specificity and sensitivity. Presence/absence analyses assumed roughly uniform sequencing depth across donors, which may not hold.

A note on this clone: Its antigen is unknown.

The sequence was obtained from a girl aged 5-17 years in good health and CMV-seropositive. The sequencing sample was made of PBMCs.

The CDR3 loop reads CASGDRQGNQPQHF. The CDR3 DNA is TGTGCTAGTGGAGACCGACAGGGTAATCAGCCCCAGCATTTT. The chain links TRBV12-5 to TRBJ1-5; TRBD1 matches 7 bases. Germline-derived CDR1 and CDR2 are LGHNT and FRNRAP. The CDR3 length is 14 residues. The V segment lost 6 bases and the J segment 4 bases; nucleotides outside the gene matches: 6.